This TCR beta chain was profiled in a study of T cells after yellow fever vaccination. The germline CDR1 and CDR2 sequences are MNHEY and SVGAGI. Deletions cut 2 bases from V and 1 base from J, with 10 bases between. There are 15 residues in the CDR3. The study made its TCR cDNA through 5'RACE template switching. That step introduced a universal primer site along with UMIs. MiXCR, run by TCRdb on the 5' RACE reads, gives a single entry per CDR3 protein. The table shows some 300,000 distinct CDR3 sequences, with approximately 3.9% occurring only once. Study-level findings and limits: Once the booster was given, most primary-vaccination clones reappeared, at 95% to 98% for CD4 and more than 85% for CD8.

This clonotype turned up a few times. Its antigen is undetermined. The material sequenced was PBMCs, taken on the day of the yellow fever booster vaccination. The sequence derives from a man younger than 35 who received the YFV17D yellow fever vaccine. V usage is TRBV6-5 and J usage is TRBJ2-3; D is ambiguous. Here the CDR3 reads CASSYRSWGTDTQYF. The CDR3 nucleotides are TGTGCCAGCAGTTACCGTTCGTGGGGCACAGATACGCAGTATTTT.